The text below deals with one T cell receptor (beta chain). Its antigen is still unknown. Enrollment shut out patients with autoimmune disease history or systemic immunosuppression. This entry comes from a study of OX40 agonist ivuxolimab in advanced cancers. Background on the study: The dose-escalation group included hepatocellular carcinoma, melanoma, renal cell carcinoma and head and neck cancer.

Study-level findings and limits: CD8+ T cells averaged more expanded clones than CD4+. Relatively little clonal expansion, among the lowest observed, appeared in partial responders at 0.1-3.0 mg/kg.

Germline V CDR1 and CDR2: MGHRA, YSYEKL. V was clipped by 3 bases and J by 6 bases, with 11 bases between them. The CDR3 is 13 residues long. Only in-frame clones appear in the TCRdb table, and some are missing; sequencing was by immunoSEQ multiplex PCR. The table has around 75,000 clones, roughly 90% seen once. The chain is built from TRBV4-1 and TRBJ1-1, with D possibly matching TRBD1 (5 bases). This TCR derives from an adult with an advanced solid tumor such as melanoma, head and neck, liver or kidney cancer. The sample in question was CD4+ or CD8+ T cells sorted from blood, obtained in a trial of the OX40 agonist ivuxolimab. This chain's CDR3 is CASSHSQGPEAFF. In DNA, the CDR3 is TGCGCCAGCAGCCATTCTCAGGGCCCTGAAGCTTTCTTT.